The TCR beta chain under discussion was sequenced for a study of blood T cell repertoires in COVID-19. This CDR3 spans 15 amino acids. Germline-derived CDR1 and CDR2 are SGHRS and YFSETQ. Trimming cost V 4 bases and J 10 bases, with 18 bases left between them. The authors' processing: Reference gene primer amplification gave nucleated cell count estimates. Assay: immunoSEQ multiplex PCR; the TCRdb copy retains only in-frame clones and omits some. The V and J calls and the clone size are those of that table, but D and trimming were determined from the DNA. The sample holds about 180,000 clones, more than 80% seen once.

This sequence originates from a man aged 40-49 years who had recovered from COVID-19. The chain recombines TRBV5-1 with TRBJ1-6, with a tentative D call TRBD1 (6 bases). The sample taken for sequencing was PBMCs or T cells enriched from blood (not recorded which). As DNA, the CDR3 is TGCGCCAGCAGCACCGCAGGGGCTCAGGAATCACCCCTCCACTTT. Translated, it gives CASSTAGAQESPLHF.